One and the same sample provided the 24 T cell receptor beta chains below, sequenced in a study of T cells in women clearing cervical HPV infection. The method was immunoSEQ multiplex PCR; TCRdb's version includes in-frame clones alone and lacks a portion of them. Its table lists roughly 28,000 clones. The material sequenced was blood buffy coat. The receptors stem from a woman between 18 and 69 years old with a cervical HPV16 infection that either progressed to CIN3+ or cleared (not recorded which).

Regarding this clone: The read gets to within 3 residues of the CDR3 end, and the germline J gene fills in the rest. The rearrangement joins TRBV16 to TRBJ1-5; D not certain. The germline gives CDR1 KGHSY, CDR2 FQNENV. The CDR3 totals 13 residues. V dropped 6 bases and J dropped 6 bases, with 12 bases sitting between them. The covered CDR3 bases are TGTGCCAGCAGTCCCGGAGCGGCTCAGCCC. This sequence encodes CASSPGAAQP. The full CDR3 protein is CASSPGAAQPQHF.

Worth noting for this clone: The read halts 3 residues ahead of the CDR3 end, with the missing end drawn from the germline J gene. The chain employs TRBV2 and TRBJ2-3; D perhaps matches TRBD1 (7 bases). Between the trimmed V and J ends, which lost 10 bases and 2 bases, there was a span of 16 bases. The CDR3 length is 14 residues. CDR1 and CDR2 (germline): SNHLY, FYNNEI. The CDR3 sequence is CAKGRDRPTDTQYF. The sequenced CDR3 bases are TGTGCCAAAGGGCGGGACAGACCCACAGATACG.

On this clone itself: The sequence runs out 3 residues before the end of the CDR3; the remainder is reconstructed from the germline J gene. The chain has TRBV28 and TRBJ2-1; 8 bases agree with TRBD2. From germline, CDR1 is MDHEN and CDR2 SYDVKM. Trimming at V came to 6 bases and at J to 3 bases, leaving 16 bases not matched to a gene. The CDR3 loop spans 18 amino acids. CDR3 sequence reads: CASSYGGVSGRVYNEQFF. The sequenced part of the CDR3 DNA is TGTGCCAGCAGCTACGGGGGGGTGAGCGGGAGAGTCTACAATGAG.

As regards this clone: The read terminates 3 residues ahead of where the CDR3 ends, so the germline J gene completes it. V is TRBV5-6 and J is TRBJ2-5; 9 bases map to TRBD2. CDR1 and CDR2 from the germline V gene are SGHDT and YYEEEE. Trimming removed 1 base from V and 2 bases from J; junction bases left unmatched: 3. There are 15 residues in the CDR3. The DNA read from the CDR3 is TGTGCCAGCAGCTTGACTAGCGGGTCACAAGAGACC. Translation gives CASSLTSGSQET. The whole CDR3 is CASSLTSGSQETQYF.

Points on this clone: The read terminates 3 residues ahead of where the CDR3 ends, so the germline J gene completes it. This sequence joins TRBV7-3 and TRBJ2-2; possibly TRBD1 for D (7 bases). Germline V CDR1 and CDR2: SGHTA, FQGTGA. The CDR3 covers 15 residues. CDR3 DNA (partial): TGTGCCAGCAGCTCGGGGGCAGGGGGGAATTCACCG. Its translation is CASSSGAGGNSP. The CDR3 in its entirety is CASSSGAGGNSPLFF.

With regard to this clone: At one end, the junction sequence differs from germline, possibly due to a read error. The read falls 3 residues short of the CDR3 end, and the missing part is taken from the germline J gene. This specimen includes other DNA sequences encoding the same CDR3. The chain joins TRBV7-8 to TRBJ1-3; D gene uncertain. This CDR3 comprises 12 residues. Per the germline V gene, CDR1 is SGHVS and CDR2 is FQNEAQ. CDR3 DNA (partial): TGTGCCAGCAGCTTATCCTCAAACACG. The encoded protein is CASSLSSNT. The full CDR3 is CASSLSSNTIYF.

Of note for this clone: Read sequence stops 3 residues before the CDR3 end, and the germline J gene provides the missing end. V and J are TRBV7-2 and TRBJ1-2; D is uncertain. Per the germline V gene, CDR1 is SGHTA and CDR2 is FQGNSA. V was pared by 3 bases and J by 0 bases, with 8 bases between. This CDR3 is built from 14 residues. The sequenced CDR3 bases are TGTGCCAGCAGCTTCTCACTGGCTAACTATGGC. Protein product: CASSFSLANYG. The CDR3 in its entirety is CASSFSLANYGYTF.

About this clone: The CDR3 extends 3 residues past the end of the read, so its final part is completed from the germline J gene. The J gene is TRBJ2-5, the V gene TRBV4-1; 8 bases line up with TRBD1. This CDR3 is built from 14 residues. Per germline, CDR1 MGHRA and CDR2 YSYEKL. V lost 1 base and J lost 4; bases outside the gene matches: 2. The DNA read from the CDR3 is TGCGCCAGCAGCCAAGGGGACAGGCGAGAGACC. Its protein is CASSQGDRRET. The full CDR3 is CASSQGDRRETQYF.

A remark on this clone: The read falls 3 residues short of the CDR3 end, and the missing part is taken from the germline J gene. The chain links TRBV30 to TRBJ1-6; 7 bases align to TRBD1. The CDR3 has 14 residues. Per germline, CDR1 GTSNPN and CDR2 SVGIG (reference sequence). With 3 bases clipped from V and 5 bases from J, the junction kept 4 bases outside the gene matches. Here the CDR3 reads CAWRDRLNNSPLHF. CDR3 bases read: TGTGCCTGGAGGGACAGGCTTAATAATTCACCC.

Of note for this clone: The read ends 3 residues shy of where the CDR3 ends; the end is completed using the germline J gene. This rearrangement joins TRBV29-1 to TRBJ1-4; tentatively, D is TRBD1 (5 bases). The V gene's germline CDR1 is SQVTM and CDR2 ANQGSEA. This CDR3 has 12 residues. CDR3 residues: CSVEDGGSPLFF. The covered CDR3 bases are TGCAGCGTTGAAGATGGGGGGTCACCA.

Worth noting for this clone: The read gets to within 3 residues of the CDR3 end, and the germline J gene fills in the rest. The chain combines TRBV6-2 or TRBV6-3 with TRBJ2-7, with TRBD2 matching over 14 bases. The CDR3 spans 17 residues. In germline, CDR1 is MNHEY, CDR2 SVGEGT. V lost 0 bases, J lost 4 bases, and 5 bases stayed unmatched. This CDR3 is CASSYSSGTSGRYEQYF. CDR3 bases read: TGTGCCAGCAGTTACTCATCAGGGACTAGCGGGAGATACGAG.

Regarding this clone: The CDR3 is cut off 3 residues early in the read; its end comes from the germline J gene. J is TRBJ1-4 and V is TRBV20-1, with D uncertain. The CDR3 length is 12 residues. Germline V lookup: CDR1 DFQATT, CDR2 SNEGSKA (reference sequence). Trimming removed 4 bases at V and 8 bases at J, with 11 bases between. CDR3 DNA (partial): TGCAGTGCTACGGAGATGGGCGAAAAA. This gives the protein CSATEMGEK. The entire CDR3 protein reads CSATEMGEKLFF.

On this clone: Read data end 3 residues before the CDR3 end; the end is taken from the germline J gene. The chain carries TRBV5-4 and TRBJ1-3, with a possible D match to TRBD1 (5 bases). The CDR3 totals 15 residues. Trimming removed 3 bases at V and 4 bases at J, with 14 bases between. Germline values: CDR1 SGHNT, CDR2 YYREEE (reference sequence). The CDR3 sequence is CASSSPDNYGNTIYF. The CDR3 bases that were read are TGTGCCAGCAGCTCACCGGACAACTACGGAAACACC. Full variable domain (missing parts from reference TRBV5-4 and TRBJ1-3): ETGVTQSPTHLIKTRGQQVTLRCSSQSGHNTVSWYQQALGQGPQFIFQYYREEENGRGNFPPRFSGLQFPNYSSELNVNALELDDSALYLCASSSPDNYGNTIYFGEGSWLTVV.

Regarding this clone: The read terminates 3 residues before the CDR3 end, so the remaining end is supplied by the germline J gene. The chain links TRBV5-1 to TRBJ2-2, with 8 bases lining up with TRBD2. V lost 3 bases, J lost 4 bases, and 8 bases stayed unmatched. Germline V gene data show CDR1 as SGHRS and CDR2 as YFSETQ. The CDR3 sequence is 16 residues long. The CDR3 bases that were read are TGCGCCAGCAGCTGGACTAGCTCGAGCGGCACCGGGGAG. It specifies CASSWTSSSGTGE. The full CDR3 reads CASSWTSSSGTGELFF. Full variable domain (rest looked up from reference TRBV5-1 and TRBJ2-2): KAGVTQTPRYLIKTRGQQVTLSCSPISGHRSVSWYQQTPGQGLQFLFEYFSETQRNKGNFPGRFSGRQFSNSRSEMNVSTLELGDSALYLCASSWTSSSGTGELFFGEGSRLTVL.

As regards this clone: The read ends 3 residues before the CDR3 terminus; that terminus is restored from the germline J gene. The J gene is TRBJ1-5, the V gene TRBV30; TRBD1 matches 8 bases. CDR1 and CDR2 (germline): GTSNPN, SVGIG (reference sequence). The CDR3 length is 15 residues. Unmatched junction bases numbered 6, after V lost 0 bases and J lost 5 bases. CDR3 DNA, as far as it was read: TGTGCCTGGAGTGTACAGGGGGAAGGGTATCAGCCC. It encodes CAWSVQGEGYQP. Given in full, the CDR3 is CAWSVQGEGYQPQHF.

Points on this clone: The read falls 3 residues short of the CDR3 end, and the missing part is taken from the germline J gene. The chain combines TRBV18 with TRBJ2-5, with 7 bases fitting TRBD1. Trimming cost V 5 bases and J 5 bases; bases outside gene matches: 8. Germline CDR1 KGHSH, CDR2 LQKENI. This CDR3 comprises 14 residues. CDR3 bases read: TGTGCCAGCTCAAGCCCCGACAGGGTGGAGACC. Encoded protein: CASSSPDRVET. The full CDR3 is CASSSPDRVETQYF.

As for this clone: The read comes to an end 3 residues before the CDR3 does, leaving the germline J gene to fill in the end. The chain has TRBV7-3 and TRBJ2-2; D is undetermined. The CDR3 loop spans 15 amino acids. Germline V gene sequence: CDR1 SGHTA, CDR2 FQGTGA. V was pared by 4 bases and J by 4 bases, with 13 bases between. The CDR3 sequence: CASSSSVDATGELFF. The sequenced part of the CDR3 DNA is TGTGCCAGCAGCTCAAGCGTAGATGCCACCGGGGAG.

A remark on this clone: With the read ending 3 residues before the CDR3 end, the germline J gene is used to fill in that end. This rearrangement joins TRBV5-1 to TRBJ1-2, with D maybe TRBD1 (6 bases). CDR3 length equals 15 residues. Per germline, CDR1 SGHRS and CDR2 YFSETQ. Trimming took 4 bases from V and 7 from J, leaving 20 bases between them. Partial CDR3 DNA: TGCGCCAGCAGCACCGGACAGTACTATCGTGGTGGC. Its protein is CASSTGQYYRGG. The entire CDR3 reads CASSTGQYYRGGYTF.

Incomplete CDR3 DNA: TGTGCCAGCTCACCAGGGGACAAGGGGCGCGGC. This encodes CASSPGDKGRG. The complete CDR3 protein is CASSPGDKGRGYTF. V gene TRBV18 combines with J gene TRBJ1-2; tentative D call: TRBD1 (6 bases). The read halts 3 residues ahead of the CDR3 end, with the missing end drawn from the germline J gene. The CDR3 sequence is 14 residues long. The germline V gene has CDR1 KGHSH and CDR2 LQKENI.

As for this clone: The read is 3 residues too short to cover the CDR3 end, so that end is filled in from the germline J gene. The V gene is TRBV5-4, the J gene TRBJ2-7; D gene ambiguous. Trimming took 0 bases from V and 4 from J, leaving 14 bases between them. The CDR3 runs 15 residues. Germline V lookup: CDR1 SGHNT, CDR2 YYREEE (reference sequence). CDR3 DNA, as far as it was read: TGTGCCAGCAGCTTGGGTGGTCCGTCCGGGTACGAG. Its translation is CASSLGGPSGYE. In full, the CDR3 is CASSLGGPSGYEQYF.

Regarding this clone: The read stops 3 residues short of the end of the CDR3; the missing end is completed from the germline J gene. The rearrangement uses TRBV18 and TRBJ2-3; 7 bases fit TRBD1. This CDR3 has 15 residues. CDR1 is KGHSH and CDR2 is LQKENI in the germline V gene. CDR3 DNA, as far as it was read: TGTGCCAGCTCACCGCAGACAGGGAGCAATCAGCCG. Protein: CASSPQTGSNQP. The whole CDR3 sequence reads CASSPQTGSNQPQYF.

Worth noting for this clone: The CDR3 goes on 3 residues after the read ends, and that part is filled in from the germline J gene. The gene calls are TRBV11-2 and TRBJ2-1, with 7 bases lining up with TRBD2. CDR3 length: 15 residues. Germline lookup yields CDR1 SGHAT and CDR2 FQNNGV. The V segment lost 7 bases and the J segment 4 bases; nucleotides outside the gene matches: 10. CDR3 bases read: TGTGCCAGCACCCAGCGGAAGGGAGGGTACAATGAG. Translating it yields CASTQRKGGYNE. In full, the CDR3 is CASTQRKGGYNEQFF.

This chain's CDR3 is CASSFQGLSNQPQHF. The DNA read from the CDR3 is TGTGCCAGCAGTTTCCAGGGACTAAGCAATCAGCCC. The chain has TRBV2 and TRBJ1-5; a possible D gene is TRBD1 (5 bases). The CDR3 end lies 3 residues beyond the end of the read and is filled in from the germline J gene. Trimming shortened V by 5 bases and J by 1 base, and 12 bases separated the two germline ends. This CDR3 has 15 residues. Germline CDR1 reads SNHLY; CDR2 reads FYNNEI.

For this clone: The read is 3 residues too short to cover the CDR3 end, so that end is filled in from the germline J gene. V and J are TRBV7-2 and TRBJ2-2; D gene uncertain. The CDR3 runs 13 residues. Germline CDR1 is SGHTA and CDR2 is FQGNSA. Incomplete CDR3 DNA: TGTGCCAGCAGCTTAGTAGCCGATGAAAAG. Protein product: CASSLVADEK. In full, the CDR3 is CASSLVADEKLFF.